Each of the 9 T cell receptor beta chains below was sequenced from the same sample in a study of T cell changes during pregnancy in multiple sclerosis. The method was immunoSEQ multiplex PCR; TCRdb's version includes in-frame clones alone and lacks a portion of them. This table has 40,000 to 55,000 clones, roughly 88% appearing once. The input for sequencing was peripheral blood, taken in the first trimester of pregnancy. Receptor source: a female donor in good health, enrolled as a control in a pregnancy study.

The genes are TRBV2 and TRBJ2-4, with a possible D match to TRBD2 (6 bases). The CDR3 totals 16 residues. Germline CDR1 SNHLY, CDR2 FYNNEI. V lost 2 bases to trimming and J lost 3 bases, with 14 bases between them. The CDR3 reads CASSEPRREDKNIQYF. In DNA, the CDR3 is TGTGCCAGCAGTGAACCCCGCAGGGAGGACAAAAACATTCAGTACTTC.

This chain uses TRBV5-1 with TRBJ2-5, with D possibly matching TRBD2 (6 bases). Trimming stripped 1 base from V and 3 bases from J, with 13 bases between. Germline-derived CDR1 and CDR2 are SGHRS and YFSETQ. CDR3 length: 15 amino acids. CDR3 coding DNA: TGCGCCAGCAGCTTGTCCGGGGGAAATGAAGAGACCCAGTACTTC. It is translated as CASSLSGGNEETQYF.

The genes are TRBV11-2 and TRBJ2-3; D is undetermined. CDR3 size: 15 residues. CDR1 is SGHAT, CDR2 FQNNGV, per germline. V lost 3 bases and J 0 bases, leaving 10 bases between the germline ends. The CDR3 DNA follows: TGTGCCAGCAGCTTGGTTGGAGCTAGCACAGATACGCAGTATTTT. Translating gives CASSLVGASTDTQYF.

The J gene is TRBJ2-7, the V gene TRBV7-2; 9 nucleotides align to TRBD2. Germline V gene lookup returns CDR1 SGHTA and CDR2 FQGNSA. The CDR3 extends over 15 amino acids. V dropped 3 bases and J dropped 0; count of bases not matched to a gene: 3. The CDR3 DNA is TGTGCCAGCAGCTTGGTGACTAGCGGCTCCTACGAGCAGTACTTC. This codes for CASSLVTSGSYEQYF.

V is TRBV5-4 and J is TRBJ2-3, with a possible D match to TRBD1 (5 bases). The CDR3 spans 16 residues. The ends were cut back, 0 bases at V and 2 bases at J, with 13 bases in the middle. Germline V gene lookup returns CDR1 SGHNT and CDR2 YYREEE (reference sequence). CDR3 nucleotides: TGTGCCAGCAGCTTGGCAGGGAATACCCTCACAGATACGCAGTATTTT. It specifies CASSLAGNTLTDTQYF.

The J gene is TRBJ1-4, the V gene TRBV5-1; D may be TRBD1 (5 bases). Trimming left V 4 bases short and J 8 bases short, with 9 bases between. Germline V CDR1 and CDR2: SGHRS, YFSETQ. This CDR3 is 12 amino acids long. The CDR3 DNA reads TGCGCCAGCAGCCCGGAGGGGGAAAAACTGTTTTTT. This sequence encodes CASSPEGEKLFF. The full variable domain, its missing parts supplied by reference TRBV5-1 and TRBJ1-4, is KAGVTQTPRYLIKTRGQQVTLSCSPISGHRSVSWYQQTPGQGLQFLFEYFSETQRNKGNFPGRFSGRQFSNSRSEMNVSTLELGDSALYLCASSPEGEKLFFGSGTQLSVL.

The rearrangement links TRBV27 to TRBJ1-1; 9 nucleotides match TRBD1. V lost 6 bases to trimming and J lost 4 bases; unmatched junction nucleotides: 12. The germline V gene has CDR1 MNHEY and CDR2 SMNVEV (reference sequence). CDR3 length: 16 amino acids. The CDR3 spells CASSLGQGSSSTEAFF. DNA of the CDR3: TGTGCCAGCAGCCTGGGACAGGGAAGTTCCTCCACTGAAGCTTTCTTT.

The V call is TRBV7-3, the J call TRBJ1-2; 11 bases agree with TRBD1. V shed 1 base, J shed 6 bases, and the junction held 10 bases outside the gene matches. Germline V lookup: CDR1 SGHTA, CDR2 FQGTGA. The length of the CDR3 is 17 residues. CDR3 nucleotides: TGTGCCAGCAGCTTAAGTGGGACAGGGGGTGGTGAGAATGGCTACACCTTC. Amino acids: CASSLSGTGGGENGYTF.

This clone has a single count. The CDR3 nucleotides are TGTGCCAGCAGCGTAGCGGCGGGGGGAGAGACCCAGTACTTC. Its translation: CASSVAAGGETQYF. V is TRBV9 and J is TRBJ2-5; 8 bases agree with TRBD2. The CDR3 sequence is 14 residues long. V lost 0 bases to trimming and J lost 4 bases; unmatched junction nucleotides: 2. The V gene's germline CDR1 is SGDLS and CDR2 YYNGEE.